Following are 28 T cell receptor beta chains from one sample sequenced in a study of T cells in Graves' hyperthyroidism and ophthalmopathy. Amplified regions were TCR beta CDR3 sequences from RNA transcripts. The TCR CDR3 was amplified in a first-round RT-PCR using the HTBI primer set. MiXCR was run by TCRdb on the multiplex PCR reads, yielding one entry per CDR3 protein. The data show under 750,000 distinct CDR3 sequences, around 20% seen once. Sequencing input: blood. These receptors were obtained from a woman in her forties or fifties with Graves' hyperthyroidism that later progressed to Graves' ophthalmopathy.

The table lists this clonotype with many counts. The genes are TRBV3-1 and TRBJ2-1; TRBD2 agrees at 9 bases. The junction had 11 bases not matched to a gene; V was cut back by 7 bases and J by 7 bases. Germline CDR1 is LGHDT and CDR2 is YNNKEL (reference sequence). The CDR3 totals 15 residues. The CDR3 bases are TGTGCCAGCACCCCGTCGCGGGGGGGTAGGAATGAGCAGTTCTTC. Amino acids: CASTPSRGGRNEQFF.

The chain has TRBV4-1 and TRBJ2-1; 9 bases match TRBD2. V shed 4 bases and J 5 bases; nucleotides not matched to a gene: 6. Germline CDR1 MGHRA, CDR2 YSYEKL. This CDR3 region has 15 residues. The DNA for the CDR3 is TGCGCCAGCAGCCTACAAGGCGGGGGGGACAATGAGCAGTTCTTC. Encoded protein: CASSLQGGGDNEQFF.

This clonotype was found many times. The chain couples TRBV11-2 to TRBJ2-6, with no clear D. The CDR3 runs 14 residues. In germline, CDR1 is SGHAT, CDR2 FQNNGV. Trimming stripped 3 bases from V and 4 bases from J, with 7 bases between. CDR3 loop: CASSLAPGANVLTF. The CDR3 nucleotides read TGTGCCAGCAGCTTGGCCCCCGGGGCCAACGTCCTGACTTTC.

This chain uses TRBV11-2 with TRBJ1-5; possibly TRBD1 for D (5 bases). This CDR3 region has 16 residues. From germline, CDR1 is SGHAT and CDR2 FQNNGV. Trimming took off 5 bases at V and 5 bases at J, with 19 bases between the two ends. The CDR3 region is CASSQNQGQGYQPQHF. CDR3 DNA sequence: TGTGCCAGCAGCCAGAACCAAGGGCAGGGATATCAGCCCCAGCATTTT.

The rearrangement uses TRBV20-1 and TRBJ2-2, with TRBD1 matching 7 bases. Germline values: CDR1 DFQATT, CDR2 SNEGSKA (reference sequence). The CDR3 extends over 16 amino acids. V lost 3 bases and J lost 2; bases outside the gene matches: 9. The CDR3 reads CSARDRQGPNTGELFF. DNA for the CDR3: TGCAGTGCTAGGGACCGACAGGGACCAAACACCGGGGAGCTGTTTTTT.

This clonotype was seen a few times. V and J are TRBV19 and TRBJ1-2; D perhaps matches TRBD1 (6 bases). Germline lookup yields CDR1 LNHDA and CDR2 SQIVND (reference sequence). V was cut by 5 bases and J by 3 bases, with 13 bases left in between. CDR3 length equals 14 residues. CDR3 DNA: TGTGCCAGTAGTGCTCAAGGGGGTGACTATGGCTACACCTTC. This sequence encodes CASSAQGGDYGYTF.

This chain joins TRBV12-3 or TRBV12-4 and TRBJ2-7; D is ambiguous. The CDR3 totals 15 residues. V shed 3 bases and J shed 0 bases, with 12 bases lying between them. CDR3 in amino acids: CASSFDFLSSYEQYF. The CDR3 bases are TGTGCCAGCAGTTTCGACTTCCTTAGCTCCTACGAGCAGTACTTC.

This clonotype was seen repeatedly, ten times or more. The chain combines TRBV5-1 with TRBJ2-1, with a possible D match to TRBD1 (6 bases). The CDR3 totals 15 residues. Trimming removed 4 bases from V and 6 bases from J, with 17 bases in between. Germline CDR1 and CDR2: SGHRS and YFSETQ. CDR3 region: CASSPDRQGTNEQFF. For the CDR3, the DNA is TGCGCCAGCAGCCCTGATCGGCAGGGGACCAATGAGCAGTTCTTC.

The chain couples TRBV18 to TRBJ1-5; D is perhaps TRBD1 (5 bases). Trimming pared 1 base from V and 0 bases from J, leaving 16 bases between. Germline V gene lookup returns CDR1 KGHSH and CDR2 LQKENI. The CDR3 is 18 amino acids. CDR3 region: CASSPRGSGGHSNQPQHF. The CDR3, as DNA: TGTGCCAGCTCACCACGCGGCTCGGGCGGACATAGCAATCAGCCCCAGCATTTT. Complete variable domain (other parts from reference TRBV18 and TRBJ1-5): NAGVMQNPRHLVRRRGQEARLRCSPMKGHSHVYWYRQLPEEGLKFMVYLQKENIIDESGMPKERFSAEFPKEGPSILRIQQVVRGDSAAYFCASSPRGSGGHSNQPQHFGDGTRLSIL.

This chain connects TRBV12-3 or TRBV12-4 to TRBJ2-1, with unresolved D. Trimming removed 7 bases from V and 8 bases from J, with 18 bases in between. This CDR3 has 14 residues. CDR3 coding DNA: TGTGCCAGCATCACTGGTGCAGCTTCGGATGAGCAGTTCTTC. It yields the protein CASITGAASDEQFF.

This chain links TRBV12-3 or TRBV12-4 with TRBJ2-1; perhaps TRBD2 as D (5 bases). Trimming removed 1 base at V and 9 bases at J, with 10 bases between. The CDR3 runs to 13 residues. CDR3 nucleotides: TGTGCCAGCAGTTTAGTTGGACTCGGTGAGCAGTTCTTC. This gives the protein CASSLVGLGEQFF.

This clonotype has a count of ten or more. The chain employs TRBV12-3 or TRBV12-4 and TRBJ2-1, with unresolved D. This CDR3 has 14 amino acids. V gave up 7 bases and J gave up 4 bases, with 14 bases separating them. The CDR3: CASTPSDGYNEQFF. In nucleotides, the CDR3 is TGTGCCAGCACCCCTTCAGACGGGTACAATGAGCAGTTCTTC.

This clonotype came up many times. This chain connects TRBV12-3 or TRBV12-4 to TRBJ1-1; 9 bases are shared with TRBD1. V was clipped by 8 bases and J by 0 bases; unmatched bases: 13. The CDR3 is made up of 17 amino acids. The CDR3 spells CASVLSGTGTMNTEAFF. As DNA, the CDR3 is TGTGCCAGCGTCCTCTCCGGGACAGGGACCATGAACACTGAAGCTTTCTTT.

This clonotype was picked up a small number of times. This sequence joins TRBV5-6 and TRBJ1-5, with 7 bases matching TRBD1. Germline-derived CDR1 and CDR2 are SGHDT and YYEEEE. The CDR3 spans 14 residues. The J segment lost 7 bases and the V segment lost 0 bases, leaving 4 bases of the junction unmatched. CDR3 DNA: TGTGCCAGCAGCTTGGGCAGGGGGGTACAGCCCCAGCATTTT. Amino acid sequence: CASSLGRGVQPQHF.

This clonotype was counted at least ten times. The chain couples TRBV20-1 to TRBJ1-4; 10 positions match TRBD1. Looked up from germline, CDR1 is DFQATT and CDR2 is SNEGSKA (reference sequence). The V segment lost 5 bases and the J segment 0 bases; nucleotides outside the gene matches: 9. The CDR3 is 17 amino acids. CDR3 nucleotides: TGCAGTGCTGGCCTCCGGGACAGGGGAGCAACTAATGAAAAACTGTTTTTT. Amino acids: CSAGLRDRGATNEKLFF.

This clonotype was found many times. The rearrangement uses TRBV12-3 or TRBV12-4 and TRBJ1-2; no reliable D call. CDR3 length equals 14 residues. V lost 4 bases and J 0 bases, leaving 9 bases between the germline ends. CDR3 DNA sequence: TGTGCCAGCAGTTCAGACGGAGCTAACTATGGCTACACCTTC. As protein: CASSSDGANYGYTF.

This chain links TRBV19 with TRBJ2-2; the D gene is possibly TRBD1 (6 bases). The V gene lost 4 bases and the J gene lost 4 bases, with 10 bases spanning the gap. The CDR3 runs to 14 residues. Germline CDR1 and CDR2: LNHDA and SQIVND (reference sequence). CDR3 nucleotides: TGTGCCAGTAGTACGACAGGAACCACCGGGGAGCTGTTTTTT. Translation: CASSTTGTTGELFF.

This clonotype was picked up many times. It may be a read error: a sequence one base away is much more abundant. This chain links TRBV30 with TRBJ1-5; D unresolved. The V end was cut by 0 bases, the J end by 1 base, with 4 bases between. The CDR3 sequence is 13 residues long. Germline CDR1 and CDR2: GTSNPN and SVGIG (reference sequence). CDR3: CAWSVLSNQPQHF. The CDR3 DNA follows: TGTGCCTGGAGTGTACTGAGCAATCAGCCCCAGCATTTT.

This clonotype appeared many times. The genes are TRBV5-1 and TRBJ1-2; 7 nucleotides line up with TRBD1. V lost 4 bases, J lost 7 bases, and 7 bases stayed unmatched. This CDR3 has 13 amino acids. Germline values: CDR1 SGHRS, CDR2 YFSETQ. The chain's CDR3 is CASSPGTVPGYTF. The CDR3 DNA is TGCGCCAGCAGCCCCGGGACAGTTCCTGGCTACACCTTC.

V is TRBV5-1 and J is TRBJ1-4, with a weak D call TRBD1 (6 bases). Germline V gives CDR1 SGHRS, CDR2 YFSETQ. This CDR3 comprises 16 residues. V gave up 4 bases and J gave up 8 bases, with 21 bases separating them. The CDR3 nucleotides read TGCGCCAGCAGCCCCGGGACCCAGGGGATGGGCGAAAAACTGTTTTTT. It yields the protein CASSPGTQGMGEKLFF.

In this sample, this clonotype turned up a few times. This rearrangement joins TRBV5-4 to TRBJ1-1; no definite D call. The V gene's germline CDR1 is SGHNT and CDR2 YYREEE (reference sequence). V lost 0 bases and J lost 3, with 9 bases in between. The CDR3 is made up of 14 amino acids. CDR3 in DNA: TGTGCCAGCAGCTTGGAACCCGAGGACACTGAAGCTTTCTTT. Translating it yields CASSLEPEDTEAFF.

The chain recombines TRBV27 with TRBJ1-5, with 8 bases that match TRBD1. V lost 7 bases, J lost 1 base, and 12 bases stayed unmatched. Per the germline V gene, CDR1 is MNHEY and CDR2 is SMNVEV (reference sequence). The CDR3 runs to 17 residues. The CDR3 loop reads CASTDRGTPRSNQPQHF. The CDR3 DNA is TGTGCCAGCACCGACAGGGGAACCCCCCGAAGCAATCAGCCCCAGCATTTT.

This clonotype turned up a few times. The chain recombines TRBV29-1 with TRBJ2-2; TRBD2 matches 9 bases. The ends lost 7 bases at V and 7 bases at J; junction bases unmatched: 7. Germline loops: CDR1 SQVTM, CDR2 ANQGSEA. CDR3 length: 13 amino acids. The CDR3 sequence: CSGSGLANGELFF. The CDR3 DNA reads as TGCAGCGGCTCGGGACTAGCAAACGGGGAGCTGTTTTTT.

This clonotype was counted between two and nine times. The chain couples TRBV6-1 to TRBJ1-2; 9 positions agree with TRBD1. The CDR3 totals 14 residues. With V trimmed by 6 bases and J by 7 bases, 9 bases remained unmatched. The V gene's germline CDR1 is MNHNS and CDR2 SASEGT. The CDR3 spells CASSQGQGVVGYTF. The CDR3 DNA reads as TGTGCCAGCAGCCAGGGACAGGGTGTAGTTGGCTACACCTTC.

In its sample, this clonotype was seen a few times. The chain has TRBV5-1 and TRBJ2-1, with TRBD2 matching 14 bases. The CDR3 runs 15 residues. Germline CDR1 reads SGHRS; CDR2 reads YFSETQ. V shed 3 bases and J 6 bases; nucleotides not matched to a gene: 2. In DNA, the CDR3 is TGCGCCAGCAGCTCGACTAGCGGGGGGGTCAATGAGCAGTTCTTC. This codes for CASSSTSGGVNEQFF.

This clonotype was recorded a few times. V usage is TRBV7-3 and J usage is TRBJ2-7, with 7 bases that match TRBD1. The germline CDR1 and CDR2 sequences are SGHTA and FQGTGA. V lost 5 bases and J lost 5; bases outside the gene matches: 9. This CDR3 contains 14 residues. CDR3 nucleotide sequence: TGTGCCAGCAGCCTTCGGGACAGTAGTAACGAGCAGTACTTC. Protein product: CASSLRDSSNEQYF.

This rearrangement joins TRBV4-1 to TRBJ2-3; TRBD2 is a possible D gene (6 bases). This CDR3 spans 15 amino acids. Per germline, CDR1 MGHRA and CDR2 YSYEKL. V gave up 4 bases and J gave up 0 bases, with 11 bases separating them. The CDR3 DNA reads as TGCGCCAGCAGCCTGGACTACGCTAGCACAGATACGCAGTATTTT. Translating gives CASSLDYASTDTQYF.

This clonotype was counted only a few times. The CDR3 reads CATSDPGQPNTGELFF. In DNA form, the CDR3 reads TGTGCCACCAGTGATCCGGGACAGCCAAACACCGGGGAGCTGTTTTTT. The chain has TRBV24-1 and TRBJ2-2, with 7 bases aligning to TRBD1. Germline V CDR1 and CDR2: KGHDR, SFDVKD. The CDR3 consists of 16 residues. Germline trimming cut 3 bases from V and 2 bases from J; bases unmatched to any gene: 5.